The 25 T cell receptor beta chains presented below share a single source sample, sequenced in a study of blood T cell repertoires in COVID-19. TCRdb's table, derived via immunoSEQ multiplex PCR, lists solely in-frame clones and lacks some. The table records about 380,000 clones, around 84% of them present only once. Sequenced sample: peripheral blood. These receptors all come from a human donor with acute or convalescent COVID-19. The donor label of this sample is uncertain.

The chain is built from TRBV10-1 and TRBJ2-1; 9 bases agree with TRBD2. The CDR3 runs 19 residues. Germline CDR1 WNHNN, CDR2 SYGVQD (reference sequence). V lost 0 bases and J lost 2; bases outside the gene matches: 11. Written as DNA, the CDR3 is TGCGCCAGCAGTGAGTCTGGTCGAGGCGGCGGGAGGGCCTACAATGAGCAGTTCTTC. Its translation is CASSESGRGGGRAYNEQFF.

A word on this clone: Other DNA variants within this sample encode the same CDR3. This sequence joins TRBV20-1 and TRBJ1-2; tentative D call: TRBD1 (6 bases). Germline V CDR1 and CDR2: DFQATT, SNEGSKA (reference sequence). Trimming stripped 4 bases from V and 8 bases from J, with 11 bases between. The CDR3 is 11 residues long. The DNA of the CDR3 is TGCAGTGCTATCAGGGGCAGGGGCTACACCTTC. Translated: CSAIRGRGYTF.

The rearrangement links TRBV5-1 to TRBJ2-2; a weak D match, TRBD1 (5 bases). V was trimmed by 4 bases and J by 5 bases, leaving 6 bases between them. The CDR3 is 12 amino acids. Germline CDR1 and CDR2: SGHRS and YFSETQ. CDR3 DNA sequence: TGCGCCAGCAGCAGGGGTACCGGGGAGCTGTTTTTT. Its protein is CASSRGTGELFF.

The CDR3 is CASRPLSSYNEQFF. The CDR3 coding sequence is TGTGCCAGTCGCCCATTGAGCTCCTACAATGAGCAGTTCTTC. This rearrangement joins TRBV5-8 to TRBJ2-1; D call uncertain. The length of the CDR3 is 14 residues. The germline CDR1 and CDR2 sequences are SGHTS and YDEGEE. The V and J ends lost 8 bases and 0 bases respectively, with 12 bases between them.

V gene TRBV11-1 combines with J gene TRBJ2-2, with 9 bases lining up with TRBD1. From germline, CDR1 is SGHAT and CDR2 FQDESV (reference sequence). The CDR3 loop spans 15 amino acids. The J segment lost 3 bases and the V segment lost 6 bases, leaving 5 bases of the junction unmatched. The CDR3 region has the DNA TGTGCCAGCAGACCAAGGGACAGGGACACCGGGGAGCTGTTTTTT. This translates into CASRPRDRDTGELFF.

This clone came up a few times. CDR3 sequence: CASSLGPNQGNYGYTF. For the CDR3, the DNA is TGTGCCAGCAGCTTGGGCCCCAACCAGGGGAACTATGGCTACACCTTC. This chain uses TRBV5-4 with TRBJ1-2; D is perhaps TRBD1 (6 bases). The CDR3 sequence is 16 residues long. Trimming removed 0 bases from V and 2 bases from J, with 14 bases in between. Looked up from germline, CDR1 is SGHNT and CDR2 is YYREEE (reference sequence).

In its sample, this clone was seen once. This chain uses TRBV19 with TRBJ1-1; maybe TRBD1 (5 bases). The CDR3 runs to 13 residues. Trimming cost V 4 bases and J 6 bases, with 12 bases left between them. CDR1 and CDR2 (germline): LNHDA, SQIVND (reference sequence). The CDR3 is CASSNRGIAEAFF. CDR3 nucleotides: TGTGCCAGTAGTAATCGGGGGATAGCTGAAGCTTTCTTT.

The chain couples TRBV30 to TRBJ2-1; D possibly corresponds to TRBD2 (6 bases). With 5 bases removed from V and 7 bases from J, the gap between germline ends came to 15 bases. Germline V gene sequence: CDR1 GTSNPN, CDR2 SVGIG (reference sequence). The CDR3 loop spans 13 amino acids. Here the CDR3 reads CAWGAGSGNEQFF. The CDR3, as DNA: TGTGCCTGGGGGGCGGGGTCTGGGAATGAGCAGTTCTTC.

The chain couples TRBV24-1 to TRBJ1-4, with 7 bases fitting TRBD1. CDR3 length: 15 amino acids. Germline CDR1 and CDR2: KGHDR and SFDVKD. With 2 bases clipped from V and 7 bases from J, the junction kept 6 bases outside the gene matches. The CDR3 protein is CATSDSRGPGEKLFF. CDR3 nucleotide sequence: TGTGCCACCAGTGATTCGAGGGGGCCGGGTGAAAAACTGTTTTTT.

This chain joins TRBV6-1 and TRBJ1-5; perhaps TRBD1 as D (5 bases). V gave up 2 bases and J gave up 6 bases, with 17 bases separating them. Germline CDR1 and CDR2: MNHNS and SASEGT. This CDR3 contains 16 residues. The CDR3 DNA follows: TGTGCCAGCAGTGAATTTGGGGGGGGTTTTGGTCAGCCCCAGCATTTT. Protein: CASSEFGGGFGQPQHF.

CDR3 sequence (DNA): TGTGCCAGCAGCTTGGGACAGGGATGGAACACCGGGGAGCTGTTTTTT. The encoded protein is CASSLGQGWNTGELFF. V is TRBV5-5 and J is TRBJ2-2; 7 bases are a match to TRBD1. Losses at the gene ends were 0 bases for V and 1 base for J; bases not matched to a gene: 3. The CDR3 sequence is 16 residues long. Germline V lookup: CDR1 SGHKS, CDR2 YYEKEE (reference sequence).

V is TRBV10-2 and J is TRBJ2-7, with D tentatively TRBD2 (5 bases). The CDR3 contains 17 residues. CDR1 and CDR2 from the germline V gene are WSHSY and SAAADI. With 6 bases removed from V and 2 bases from J, the gap between germline ends came to 23 bases. Here the CDR3 reads CASRDFLGSGSTYEQYF. CDR3 bases: TGCGCCAGCAGGGACTTCTTGGGCAGCGGAAGCACCTACGAGCAGTACTTC.

The rearrangement joins TRBV11-2 to TRBJ1-1; tentative D call: TRBD1 (6 bases). Germline lookup yields CDR1 SGHAT and CDR2 FQNNGV. The V gene lost 4 bases and the J gene lost 4 bases, with 13 bases spanning the gap. The CDR3 contains 14 residues. CDR3 residues: CASSSRGGVTEAFF. The DNA of the CDR3 is TGTGCCAGCAGCTCTAGGGGGGGGGTCACTGAAGCTTTCTTT.

The V and J genes are TRBV24-1 and TRBJ2-4; a weak D match, TRBD1 (5 bases). The CDR3 is 14 amino acids. Germline V gives CDR1 KGHDR, CDR2 SFDVKD. V lost 2 bases and J 2 bases, leaving 6 bases between the germline ends. DNA for the CDR3: TGTGCCACCAGTGATTCAGGGACCAAAAACATTCAGTACTTC. It yields the protein CATSDSGTKNIQYF.

The chain employs TRBV5-4 and TRBJ1-6; possible D gene TRBD1, 5 bases. The CDR3 sequence is 16 residues long. V gave up 0 bases and J gave up 7 bases, with 14 bases separating them. The germline gives CDR1 SGHNT, CDR2 YYREEE (reference sequence). The CDR3 nucleotides are TGTGCCAGCAGCTTGGGCAGGGCACTCGGCAATTCACCCCTCCACTTT. It codes for CASSLGRALGNSPLHF.

The V call is TRBV7-6, the J call TRBJ2-3; D might be TRBD1 (5 bases). V lost 3 bases and J lost 0, with 10 bases in between. Germline loops: CDR1 SGHVS, CDR2 FNYEAQ. The CDR3 covers 15 residues. CDR3 nucleotides: TGTGCCAGCAGCTTGACAGAGGATAGCACAGATACGCAGTATTTT. Protein sequence: CASSLTEDSTDTQYF.

The chain recombines TRBV24-1 with TRBJ2-3; no definite D call. CDR1 is KGHDR and CDR2 is SFDVKD in the germline V gene. This CDR3 contains 11 residues. V was trimmed by 7 bases and J by 2 bases, leaving 3 bases between them. CDR3 bases: TGTGCCACCAGCATCACAGATACGCAGTATTTT. This translates into CATSITDTQYF.

V is TRBV29-1 and J is TRBJ1-1, with 9 bases that match TRBD1. V lost 7 bases to trimming and J lost 11 bases; unmatched junction nucleotides: 17. There are 14 residues in the CDR3. CDR1 is SQVTM and CDR2 is ANQGSEA in the germline V gene. The CDR3 loop reads CSARGGTGRTWAFF. In nucleotides, the CDR3 is TGCAGCGCCAGAGGCGGGACAGGGAGGACTTGGGCTTTCTTT.

The chain has TRBV29-1 and TRBJ1-1; 8 bases align to TRBD1. CDR3 length: 15 residues. The V and J ends lost 6 bases and 0 bases, in that order; junction bases with no gene match: 9. Germline V lookup: CDR1 SQVTM, CDR2 ANQGSEA. The DNA of the CDR3 is TGCAGCGTGGAGACCGGACAGGGCTTGAACACTGAAGCTTTCTTT. This codes for CSVETGQGLNTEAFF.

This clone was found a few times. This chain connects TRBV2 to TRBJ1-1, with D possibly TRBD1 on 5 matching bases. CDR1 SNHLY and CDR2 FYNNEI come from the germline V gene. The CDR3 loop spans 14 amino acids. The ends were cut back, 8 bases at V and 0 bases at J, with 13 bases in the middle. CDR3 DNA: TGTGCCAGCGCGGGGACGTATATGAACACTGAAGCTTTCTTT. Amino acid sequence: CASAGTYMNTEAFF.

V gene TRBV11-3 combines with J gene TRBJ1-5; the D gene is possibly TRBD1 (6 bases). The CDR3 totals 16 residues. CDR1 SGHNT and CDR2 YENEEA come from the germline V gene. V gave up 5 bases and J gave up 1 base, with 15 bases separating them. The CDR3, as DNA: TGTGCCAGCAGCAAATACGGGGACAAGAGCAATCAGCCCCAGCATTTT. Translating it yields CASSKYGDKSNQPQHF.

V and J are TRBV27 and TRBJ1-1; 8 bases agree with TRBD1. The junction had 9 bases not matched to a gene; V was cut back by 5 bases and J by 1 base. Germline CDR1 and CDR2: MNHEY and SMNVEV (reference sequence). The CDR3 length is 16 residues. CDR3 region: CASSDSTRGPNTEAFF. As DNA, the CDR3 is TGTGCCAGCAGTGATTCAACCAGGGGGCCGAACACTGAAGCTTTCTTT.

The chain joins TRBV5-1 to TRBJ2-5; 11 positions match TRBD2. This CDR3 is built from 18 residues. V dropped 4 bases and J dropped 4; count of bases not matched to a gene: 15. CDR1 SGHRS and CDR2 YFSETQ come from the germline V gene. CDR3 nucleotides: TGCGCCAGCAGCCCGCCGGGACTAGCGGATCCTGGGGGAGAGACCCAGTACTTC. This codes for CASSPPGLADPGGETQYF.

The chain uses TRBV6-6 and TRBJ2-3; no firm D call. The ends were cut back, 0 bases at V and 3 bases at J, with 10 bases in the middle. CDR1 and CDR2 from the germline V gene are MNHNY and SVGAGI (reference sequence). CDR3 length: 15 amino acids. The CDR3 nucleotides are TGTGCCAGCAGTTACTCGTTGCTGAGTACAGATACGCAGTATTTT. As protein: CASSYSLLSTDTQYF.

This clone was seen more than once but under ten times. The chain uses TRBV4-2 and TRBJ2-7; D possibly corresponds to TRBD1 (5 bases). The V gene lost 0 bases and the J gene lost 11 bases, with 20 bases spanning the gap. This CDR3 has 15 amino acids. Germline CDR1 is LGHNA and CDR2 is YNFKEQ. The CDR3 region has the DNA TGTGCCAGCAGCCAAGACCTCTCAGGGTCTGGCGGTGAGTACTTC. Its protein product is CASSQDLSGSGGEYF.